Below, 2 T cell receptor beta chains from the same sample are listed, as sequenced in a study of CXCR3-negative and CXCR3-positive naive CD8 T cells. All TRB cDNA libraries came from 5' RACE performed with UMI labels. TCRdb re-called the 5' RACE reads; every CDR3 protein appears as one record, without DNA. The listing contains several thousand distinct CDR3 sequences. Material for sequencing was naive CXCR3- CD8+ T cells from blood. Subset of the sample: CD45RO-CCR7+CD27+CD95- naive CD8+ T cells lacking CXCR3 (TNR3-). The receptors were gathered from a human donor in good health. Some clones in this sample may be carry-over from other donors' samples.

This clonotype is classed as medium-sized (0.01 to 0.1%) by frequency. The V and J genes are TRBV23-1 and TRBJ1-2; checking the TCRdb D call of TRBD1 is not possible without DNA. TRBV23-1 is an ORF; its function is uncertain. CDR3 length: 12 residues. CDR3 region: CALGPGGYGYTF.

The chain combines TRBV27 with TRBJ1-5; no DNA is available, so the TRBD1 call from TCRdb remains unchecked. Per the germline V gene, CDR1 is MNHEY and CDR2 is SMNVEV (reference sequence). This CDR3 spans 15 amino acids. CDR3: CASSRWTGGNQPQHF.